The 27 T cell receptor beta chains presented below share a single source sample, sequenced in a study of cytomegalovirus exposure and HLA in healthy donors. PCR was performed using 60 Vbeta and 13 Jbeta primers. Profiling relied on immunoSEQ multiplex PCR, and the TCRdb table lists in-frame clones only, not all of them. Here the sample spans 43,000 or so clones, roughly 80% being singletons. Sequenced sample: PBMCs. The receptors stem from a young man in good health and CMV-seronegative.

The rearrangement joins TRBV11-2 to TRBJ2-2, with TRBD2 matching 7 bases. J was trimmed by 3 bases and V by 3 bases; bases with no gene match: 7. The CDR3 is 16 amino acids. CDR1 and CDR2 (germline): SGHAT, FQNNGV. This CDR3 reads CASSLGGLTDTGELFF. CDR3 nucleotide sequence: TGTGCCAGCAGCTTGGGGGGGTTGACTGACACCGGGGAGCTGTTTTTT.

This clone was counted only a few times. The chain links TRBV5-8 to TRBJ2-7, with 7 bases fitting TRBD1. V lost 6 bases, J lost 4 bases, and 7 bases stayed unmatched. Germline V CDR1 and CDR2: SGHTS, YDEGEE. The CDR3 contains 13 residues. CDR3 loop: CASTRDRLYEQYF. Written as DNA, the CDR3 is TGTGCCAGCACAAGGGACAGACTTTACGAGCAGTACTTC.

The chain combines TRBV10-3 with TRBJ2-3; D is possibly TRBD2 (6 bases). Germline CDR1 and CDR2: ENHRY and SYGVKD. The CDR3 length is 18 residues. V was trimmed by 4 bases and J by 1 base, leaving 21 bases between them. CDR3 coding DNA: TGTGCCATCAGTGCCGGGACTTTCGACCGAGGGCGCACAGATACGCAGTATTTT. As protein: CAISAGTFDRGRTDTQYF.

The V gene is TRBV2, the J gene TRBJ1-1, with 7 bases lining up with TRBD1. Unmatched junction bases numbered 5, after V lost 4 bases and J lost 3 bases. Germline CDR1 reads SNHLY; CDR2 reads FYNNEI. The CDR3 consists of 14 residues. The CDR3 bases are TGTGCCAGCAGTGGACAGGGCGAGGACACTGAAGCTTTCTTT. Residues: CASSGQGEDTEAFF.

The rearrangement joins TRBV18 to TRBJ1-1; no clear D. With 4 bases removed from V and 0 bases from J, the gap between germline ends came to 12 bases. The CDR3 is 15 residues long. Germline V gene sequence: CDR1 KGHSH, CDR2 LQKENI. The CDR3 coding sequence is TGTGCCAGCTCACGGGGTGGGGAGTTGAACACTGAAGCTTTCTTT. It encodes CASSRGGELNTEAFF.

The gene calls are TRBV28 and TRBJ1-2; D is ambiguous. CDR3 length equals 14 residues. V dropped 5 bases and J dropped 9 bases, with 19 bases sitting between them. The germline gives CDR1 MDHEN, CDR2 SYDVKM. CDR3 amino acids: CASSLVLGYLSYTF. In DNA form, the CDR3 reads TGTGCCAGCAGTCTTGTACTAGGGTATTTGAGCTACACCTTC.

The chain is built from TRBV18 and TRBJ2-6, with 9 positions matching TRBD1. Germline V gives CDR1 KGHSH, CDR2 LQKENI. Trimming at V came to 3 bases and at J to 0 bases, leaving 3 bases not matched to a gene. The length of the CDR3 is 17 residues. The CDR3 coding sequence is TGTGCCAGCTCACCGGGACAGGGCCGCTCTGGGGCCAACGTCCTGACTTTC. Amino acid sequence: CASSPGQGRSGANVLTF.

The genes are TRBV30 and TRBJ1-6, with TRBD1 matching over 8 bases. Germline trimming cut 8 bases from V and 9 bases from J; bases unmatched to any gene: 9. Germline lookup yields CDR1 GTSNPN and CDR2 SVGIG (reference sequence). This CDR3 has 13 residues. The CDR3 nucleotides are TGTGCCGGACAGGGAGTTGGTGGTTCACCCCTCCACTTT. It encodes CAGQGVGGSPLHF.

Points on this clone: One end of the junction fails to match germline, which may point to a read error. V usage is TRBV7-9 and J usage is TRBJ1-5, with D unclear. The CDR3 spans 13 residues. CDR1 and CDR2 (germline): SEHNR, FQNEAQ (reference sequence). The CDR3 spells CSSSLFEDQPQHF. The CDR3 DNA reads as TGTTCCAGCAGCTTATTTGAGGATCAGCCCCAGCATTTT.

The chain recombines TRBV2 with TRBJ1-6, with TRBD1 matching 8 bases. This CDR3 is built from 14 residues. From germline, CDR1 is SNHLY and CDR2 FYNNEI. V trimming: 8 bases; J trimming: 7 bases; junction bases outside the gene matches: 7. Written as DNA, the CDR3 is TGTGCCAGCGCCCGGGACAGGTTCAATTCACCCCTCCACTTT. This encodes CASARDRFNSPLHF.

V usage is TRBV28 and J usage is TRBJ2-1; 9 positions match TRBD2. The CDR3 spans 16 residues. Trimming at V came to 1 base and at J to 3 bases, leaving 4 bases not matched to a gene. Germline V CDR1 and CDR2: MDHEN, SYDVKM. CDR3 nucleotides: TGTGCCAGCAGTTTATTAGCGGGAGAGATCTACAATGAGCAGTTCTTC. Translating it yields CASSLLAGEIYNEQFF.

The chain links TRBV7-3 to TRBJ2-1, with D possibly being TRBD2 (5 bases). The length of the CDR3 is 15 residues. The germline gives CDR1 SGHTA, CDR2 FQGTGA. V lost 2 bases, J lost 1 base, and 9 bases lay in between. In DNA form, the CDR3 reads TGTGCCAGCAGCTTAGTTGCGGGTTCCTACAATGAGCAGTTCTTC. It encodes CASSLVAGSYNEQFF. The full variable domain, completed using reference TRBV7-3 and TRBJ2-1, is GAGVSQTPSNKVTEKGKYVELRCDPISGHTALYWYRQSLGQGPEFLIYFQGTGAADDSGLPNDRFFAVRPEGSVSTLKIQRTERGDSAVYLCASSLVAGSYNEQFFGPGTRLTVL.

This rearrangement joins TRBV15 to TRBJ2-7; 7 nucleotides line up with TRBD2. The CDR3 contains 14 residues. The trim removed 5 bases at V and 5 bases at J, leaving 9 bases unmatched. Per germline, CDR1 LNHNV and CDR2 YYDKDF (reference sequence). This CDR3 is CATSRGGSLDEQYF. CDR3 nucleotides: TGTGCCACCAGCCGGGGCGGGAGTTTAGACGAGCAGTACTTC.

The J gene is TRBJ1-2, the V gene TRBV30, with 11 bases that match TRBD1. Per germline, CDR1 GTSNPN and CDR2 SVGIG (reference sequence). This CDR3 is built from 17 residues. V lost 1 base to trimming and J lost 0 bases; unmatched junction nucleotides: 7. In DNA form, the CDR3 reads TGTGCCTGGAGTGCCCGGGACAGGGGGATCTCTAACTATGGCTACACCTTC. It encodes CAWSARDRGISNYGYTF.

This chain links TRBV18 with TRBJ2-7, with TRBD2 as a possible D gene (5 bases). Germline V gene sequence: CDR1 KGHSH, CDR2 LQKENI. V lost 3 bases and J 2 bases, leaving 11 bases between the germline ends. This CDR3 is 14 amino acids long. CDR3 sequence: CASSPSSGTYEQYF. CDR3 in DNA: TGTGCCAGCTCACCCTCCTCGGGAACCTACGAGCAGTACTTC.

This clone has only a few counts. The rearrangement uses TRBV28 and TRBJ2-3; D ambiguous. Germline V lookup: CDR1 MDHEN, CDR2 SYDVKM. The CDR3 sequence is 14 residues long. V was shortened by 3 bases and J by 4 bases, with 11 bases between the two germline ends. The DNA for the CDR3 is TGTGCCAGCAGTTTTTCTGCTAGTCCAGATACGCAGTATTTT. Its protein is CASSFSASPDTQYF.

This sequence joins TRBV6-1 and TRBJ2-7; TRBD2 agrees at 7 bases. J was trimmed by 4 bases and V by 4 bases; bases with no gene match: 13. Germline V lookup: CDR1 MNHNS, CDR2 SASEGT. This CDR3 is built from 16 residues. The CDR3 reads CASSVGLAGARYEQYF. In nucleotides, the CDR3 is TGTGCCAGCAGTGTGGGACTCGCGGGAGCGCGGTACGAGCAGTACTTC.

The J gene is TRBJ2-1, the V gene TRBV30, with D perhaps TRBD1 (5 bases). Germline V CDR1 and CDR2: GTSNPN, SVGIG (reference sequence). The CDR3 sequence is 15 residues long. Trimming pared 5 bases from V and 7 bases from J, leaving 21 bases between. CDR3 sequence reads: CAWDQATGKGNEQFF. The CDR3, as DNA: TGTGCCTGGGATCAAGCCACCGGAAAGGGGAATGAGCAGTTCTTC.

The chain combines TRBV9 with TRBJ1-5, with D maybe TRBD1 (5 bases). Trimming took off 5 bases at V and 0 bases at J, with 9 bases between the two ends. The CDR3 spans 14 residues. Germline CDR1 reads SGDLS; CDR2 reads YYNGEE. The CDR3, as DNA: TGTGCCAGCAGTCAGGGTTCTAGCAATCAGCCCCAGCATTTT. Translated, it gives CASSQGSSNQPQHF.

The chain links TRBV28 to TRBJ2-3; TRBD2 matches at 14 bases. J lost 1 base, V lost 8 bases, and 11 bases had no gene match. Per the germline V gene, CDR1 is MDHEN and CDR2 is SYDVKM. There are 18 residues in the CDR3. The CDR3 coding sequence is TGTGCCAGCGGGACTCCCGGGACTAGCGGGAGCGGCACAGATACGCAGTATTTT. Its protein is CASGTPGTSGSGTDTQYF.

The chain uses TRBV11-2 and TRBJ2-3; the D is unclear. Trimming removed 5 bases from V and 4 bases from J, with 13 bases in between. In germline, CDR1 is SGHAT, CDR2 FQNNGV. This CDR3 has 14 residues. CDR3 nucleotides: TGTGCCAGCAGCCCCTCGTCCGCGGCAGATACGCAGTATTTT. It specifies CASSPSSAADTQYF. Complete variable domain (other parts from reference TRBV11-2 and TRBJ2-3): EAGVAQSPRYKIIEKRQSVAFWCNPISGHATLYWYQQILGQGPKLLIQFQNNGVVDDSQLPKDRFSAERLKGVDSTLKIQPAKLEDSAVYLCASSPSSAADTQYFGPGTRLTVL.

V and J are TRBV19 and TRBJ2-1; 7 bases are shared with TRBD2. The CDR3 is 15 residues long. Germline values: CDR1 LNHDA, CDR2 SQIVND (reference sequence). The trim removed 6 bases at V and 7 bases at J, leaving 12 bases unmatched. The CDR3 is CASRTASGYYNEQFF. CDR3 coding DNA: TGTGCCAGTAGGACCGCTAGCGGATACTATAATGAGCAGTTCTTC. Combining the CDR3 with reference TRBV19 and TRBJ2-1 gives the whole variable domain DGGITQSPKYLFRKEGQNVTLSCEQNLNHDAMYWYRQDPGQGLRLIYYSQIVNDFQKGDIAEGYSVSREKKESFPLTVTSAQKNPTAFYLCASRTASGYYNEQFFGPGTRLTVL.

The chain uses TRBV5-8 and TRBJ2-7, with D perhaps matching TRBD1 (6 bases). Trimming removed 5 bases from V and 0 bases from J, with 12 bases in between. From germline, CDR1 is SGHTS and CDR2 YDEGEE. This CDR3 has 14 amino acids. CDR3 DNA sequence: TGTGCCAGCAGTAAGACAGGTCCCTCCTACGAGCAGTACTTC. Amino acid sequence: CASSKTGPSYEQYF.

The gene calls are TRBV6-6 and TRBJ2-7; 11 nucleotides agree with TRBD2. V dropped 0 bases and J dropped 2; count of bases not matched to a gene: 0. Germline-derived CDR1 and CDR2 are MNHNY and SVGAGI (reference sequence). This CDR3 comprises 15 residues. The CDR3 coding sequence is TGTGCCAGCAGTTACTCGACTAGCGGGGCCTACGAGCAGTACTTC. Encoded protein: CASSYSTSGAYEQYF.

V and J are TRBV18 and TRBJ1-3; 8 bases are shared with TRBD1. Looked up from germline, CDR1 is KGHSH and CDR2 is LQKENI. The CDR3 extends over 18 amino acids. V lost 3 bases, J lost 3 bases, and 13 bases stayed unmatched. This chain's CDR3 is CASSPQRDRMLYGNTIYF. The CDR3 DNA reads as TGTGCCAGCTCACCGCAACGGGACAGGATGCTCTATGGAAACACCATATATTTT.

CDR3 loop: CSADLAGGETQYF. CDR3 DNA: TGCAGCGCCGACCTAGCGGGAGGGGAGACCCAGTACTTC. The chain carries TRBV29-1 and TRBJ2-5; 12 nucleotides match TRBD2. The CDR3 is 13 amino acids. Looked up from germline, CDR1 is SQVTM and CDR2 is ANQGSEA. V gave up 7 bases and J gave up 5 bases; unmatched junction bases: 5.

CDR3 amino acids: CASSFGQLSGANVLTF. CDR3 coding DNA: TGTGCCAGCAGCTTCGGACAGCTATCTGGGGCCAACGTCCTGACTTTC. V is TRBV5-4 and J is TRBJ2-6, with D possibly being TRBD1 (6 bases). The CDR3 is made up of 16 amino acids. Germline CDR1 and CDR2: SGHNT and YYREEE (reference sequence). V was shortened by 2 bases and J by 1 base, with 10 bases between the two germline ends.